Shown below are 17 T cell receptor beta chains from a single sample sequenced in a study of blood T cell repertoires in COVID-19. Clones were sequenced by immunoSEQ multiplex PCR, and TCRdb holds only the in-frame ones, with some missing. The sample includes 150,000 to 200,000 clones, more than 85% of them seen just once. Sequencing was done on a sample of peripheral blood. The source of these receptors is a man between 35 and 55 years old with active or convalescent COVID-19.

The V gene is TRBV15, the J gene TRBJ2-2; 11 nucleotides agree with TRBD2. This CDR3 contains 17 residues. Germline V gene sequence: CDR1 LNHNV, CDR2 YYDKDF (reference sequence). J was trimmed by 6 bases and V by 0 bases; bases with no gene match: 6. The CDR3 region has the DNA TGTGCCACCAGCAGAGATGGGGTAGCGGGGGGGCCCGGGGAGCTGTTTTTT. Translating gives CATSRDGVAGGPGELFF.

This chain connects TRBV6-5 to TRBJ2-2; a possible D gene is TRBD2 (5 bases). The V end lost 11 bases, the J end lost 0 bases, and 16 bases lay between the germline ends. CDR1 is MNHEY and CDR2 is SVGAGI in the germline V gene. The CDR3 sequence is 15 residues long. This CDR3 reads CAGSRGSANTGELFF. The CDR3, as DNA: TGTGCCGGATCACGGGGATCAGCGAACACCGGGGAGCTGTTTTTT.

This rearrangement joins TRBV2 to TRBJ1-2; 8 positions agree with TRBD1. V was clipped by 7 bases and J by 8 bases; unmatched bases: 6. Germline CDR1 SNHLY, CDR2 FYNNEI. This CDR3 has 12 residues. The DNA of the CDR3 is TGTGCCAGCAAGGACAGGGCGCGAGGCTACACCTTC. Translation gives CASKDRARGYTF.

The CDR3 loop reads CASSAPGTGLNEQFF. The CDR3 DNA is TGTGCCAGCAGCGCTCCCGGGACAGGACTCAATGAGCAGTTCTTC. The V gene is TRBV9, the J gene TRBJ2-1; 8 nucleotides line up with TRBD1. Per germline, CDR1 SGDLS and CDR2 YYNGEE. V shed 3 bases, J shed 6 bases, and the junction held 8 bases outside the gene matches. This CDR3 is 15 amino acids long.

This clone turned up a few times. J is TRBJ2-3 and V is TRBV4-3; 8 nucleotides align to TRBD2. Germline V CDR1 and CDR2: LGHNA, YSLEER. The CDR3 runs to 16 residues. Losses at the gene ends were 0 bases for V and 0 bases for J; bases not matched to a gene: 2. The CDR3 loop is CASSQEGTSSTDTQYF. The CDR3, as DNA: TGCGCCAGCAGCCAAGAAGGGACTAGTAGCACAGATACGCAGTATTTT.

The gene calls are TRBV7-6 and TRBJ2-1; TRBD2 agrees at 8 bases. This CDR3 has 15 residues. CDR1 is SGHVS, CDR2 FNYEAQ, per germline. Trimming at V came to 5 bases and at J to 4 bases, leaving 7 bases not matched to a gene. The CDR3 region has the DNA TGTGCCAGCAGCCCTAGCGGGTCAGCATACAATGAGCAGTTCTTC. Translated: CASSPSGSAYNEQFF.

V gene TRBV20-1 combines with J gene TRBJ2-1; TRBD2 matches 10 bases. The CDR3 extends over 14 amino acids. Germline values: CDR1 DFQATT, CDR2 SNEGSKA (reference sequence). The trim removed 3 bases at V and 8 bases at J, leaving 7 bases unmatched. The CDR3 nucleotides are TGCAGTGCTAGTAATCCTAGCGGGGGACATGAGCAGTTCTTC. Its translation is CSASNPSGGHEQFF.

This chain links TRBV6-2 or TRBV6-3 with TRBJ1-5; the match to TRBD1 covers 10 bases. This CDR3 spans 17 amino acids. CDR1 and CDR2 from the germline V gene are MNHEY and SVGEGT. Unmatched junction bases numbered 7, after V lost 5 bases and J lost 0 bases. CDR3 coding DNA: TGTGCCAGCAGTCTGACAGGGGGCCCATATAGCAATCAGCCCCAGCATTTT. Translation: CASSLTGGPYSNQPQHF.

V gene TRBV4-1 combines with J gene TRBJ1-5; TRBD1 aligns across 12 bases. With 1 base clipped from V and 2 bases from J, the junction kept 6 bases outside the gene matches. The germline V gene has CDR1 MGHRA and CDR2 YSYEKL. The CDR3 extends over 18 amino acids. CDR3 in amino acids: CASSQGGQGAAGNQPQHF. Written as DNA, the CDR3 is TGCGCCAGCAGCCAAGGGGGACAGGGGGCGGCAGGCAATCAGCCCCAGCATTTT.

This clone appeared once. The CDR3 DNA sequence: TGTGCCAGCAGCCAGGGCCGTCATGCCAGCTACACCTTC. Translating gives CASSQGRHASYTF. The chain joins TRBV14 to TRBJ1-2; no clear D. Germline loops: CDR1 SGHDN, CDR2 FVKESK. This CDR3 has 13 residues. V was pared by 3 bases and J by 9 bases, with 14 bases between.

The chain joins TRBV4-3 to TRBJ2-3; maybe TRBD2 (6 bases). Trimming took 0 bases from V and 0 from J, leaving 13 bases between them. The germline V gene has CDR1 LGHNA and CDR2 YSLEER. The CDR3 consists of 17 residues. The CDR3 reads CASSQEVAAYSTDTQYF. CDR3 in DNA: TGCGCCAGCAGCCAAGAGGTAGCGGCCTATAGCACAGATACGCAGTATTTT.

The rearrangement links TRBV7-8 to TRBJ1-1; possibly TRBD1 for D (6 bases). Germline V gene sequence: CDR1 SGHVS, CDR2 FQNEAQ. With 10 bases removed from V and 4 bases from J, the gap between germline ends came to 19 bases. This CDR3 has 14 amino acids. The CDR3 protein is CATQGREGGTEAFF. CDR3 sequence (DNA): TGTGCCACCCAAGGCAGGGAGGGGGGCACTGAAGCTTTCTTT.

This clone is a singleton in its sample. This sequence joins TRBV9 and TRBJ1-5; D is ambiguous. The V end lost 0 bases, the J end lost 3 bases, and 10 bases lay between the germline ends. The CDR3 totals 15 residues. The germline V gene has CDR1 SGDLS and CDR2 YYNGEE. The CDR3 is CASSVGNGDNQPQHF. DNA for the CDR3: TGTGCCAGCAGCGTAGGGAACGGAGACAATCAGCCCCAGCATTTT.

The genes are TRBV28 and TRBJ1-1; 12 bases are a match to TRBD1. Germline values: CDR1 MDHEN, CDR2 SYDVKM. CDR3 length: 16 residues. V lost 4 bases and J lost 4; bases outside the gene matches: 7. The CDR3 coding sequence is TGTGCCAGCAGTTCGACCCGGGACAGGGGGCCCACTGAAGCTTTCTTT. Translating gives CASSSTRDRGPTEAFF.

This chain uses TRBV6-4 with TRBJ2-3; 8 nucleotides line up with TRBD2. The CDR3 runs 15 residues. Germline V gene data show CDR1 as MRHNA and CDR2 as SNTAGT. The J segment lost 4 bases and the V segment lost 3 bases, leaving 6 bases of the junction unmatched. CDR3 protein: CASSEGGGRADTQYF. CDR3 in DNA: TGTGCCAGCAGTGAAGGCGGGGGGCGCGCAGATACGCAGTATTTT.

The V call is TRBV3-1 (or the pseudogene TRBV3-2), the J call TRBJ1-2; possibly TRBD1 for D (5 bases). The CDR3 loop spans 13 amino acids. Per the germline V gene, CDR1 is LGHDT and CDR2 is YNNKEL (reference sequence). The V gene lost 4 bases and the J gene lost 4 bases, with 10 bases spanning the gap. The CDR3 bases are TGTGCCAGCAGCCCAAGGGGTGCCTATGGCTACACCTTC. Its translation: CASSPRGAYGYTF.

This rearrangement joins TRBV24-1 to TRBJ1-5; D gene unclear. The CDR3 has 12 amino acids. Germline V gives CDR1 KGHDR, CDR2 SFDVKD. V gave up 0 bases and J gave up 10 bases, with 6 bases separating them. The CDR3 nucleotides read TGTGCCACCAGTGATTTGAGAGGTCCCCAGCATTTT. Translated: CATSDLRGPQHF.